A single sample gave rise to the 6 T cell receptor beta chains below, sequenced in a study of cytomegalovirus exposure and HLA in healthy donors. Repertoires were generated with immunoSEQ multiplex PCR, while TCRdb's copy carries only in-frame clones and drops some. The top ten clones hold under 4.5% of a sample with about 98,000 clones, around 88% of them seen once. Sequencing was performed on PBMCs. The receptors shown here come from a woman aged 25 to 39 in good health and CMV-seronegative.

The rearrangement joins TRBV29-1 to TRBJ2-7; 7 bases are a match to TRBD1. Looked up from germline, CDR1 is SQVTM and CDR2 is ANQGSEA. Trimming removed 4 bases from V and 7 bases from J; junction bases left unmatched: 7. The CDR3 is 12 residues long. CDR3 sequence: CSVGGTGVEQYF. The CDR3 nucleotides read TGCAGCGTTGGGGGTACAGGGGTTGAGCAGTACTTC.

Here the CDR3 reads CATSAGKYEQYF. Here the CDR3 DNA reads TGTGCCACCAGCGCGGGCAAATACGAGCAGTACTTC. The V call is TRBV15, the J call TRBJ2-7, with D perhaps TRBD2 (5 bases). From germline, CDR1 is LNHNV and CDR2 YYDKDF (reference sequence). Trimming took off 5 bases at V and 4 bases at J, with 9 bases between the two ends. This CDR3 has 12 residues.

This chain uses TRBV5-4 with TRBJ1-2; D is undetermined. The V end was cut by 4 bases, the J end by 3 bases, with 13 bases between. The CDR3 spans 14 residues. CDR1 is SGHNT, CDR2 YYREEE, per germline (reference sequence). This CDR3 is CASSRSGLDYGYTF. In DNA form, the CDR3 reads TGTGCCAGCAGCCGCTCTGGGCTGGACTATGGCTACACCTTC.

V gene TRBV9 combines with J gene TRBJ1-1, with a possible D match to TRBD1 (6 bases). The CDR3 totals 14 residues. Germline loops: CDR1 SGDLS, CDR2 YYNGEE. Trimming left V 3 bases short and J 0 bases short, with 9 bases between. Here the CDR3 DNA reads TGTGCCAGCAGCGCCACAGGGATGAACACTGAAGCTTTCTTT. Translated, it gives CASSATGMNTEAFF.

V is TRBV2 and J is TRBJ1-5, with 9 bases matching TRBD1. The germline V gene encodes CDR1 SNHLY and CDR2 FYNNEI. Trimming removed 5 bases from V and 5 bases from J; junction bases left unmatched: 4. The CDR3 covers 14 residues. The CDR3 sequence is CASSLQGAYQPQHF. As DNA, the CDR3 is TGTGCCAGCAGTTTACAGGGGGCATATCAGCCCCAGCATTTT.

This chain joins TRBV12-5 and TRBJ2-2, with D maybe TRBD2 (6 bases). V lost 2 bases, J lost 3 bases, and 7 bases lay in between. Germline V gene lookup returns CDR1 LGHNT and CDR2 FRNRAP. This CDR3 has 14 amino acids. CDR3 in DNA: TGTGCTAGTGGTTTGACGGGAGACACCGGGGAGCTGTTTTTT. Its translation is CASGLTGDTGELFF.